The sequence of this T cell receptor (beta chain) was determined in a study of shared clonotypes between healthy human individuals. Broader study findings: Sampling included only blood; tissue repertoires likely differ.

This CDR3 spans 16 amino acids. Trimming cost V 4 bases and J 2 bases; bases outside gene matches: 6. Looked up from germline, CDR1 is SGHRS and CDR2 is YFSETQ. The repertoire was sequenced with immunoSEQ multiplex PCR; TCRdb's copy has only in-frame clones and lacks some. The sample has approximately 530,000 clones; approximately 95% are singletons. Remarks on this clone: Antigen specificity is unknown.

The sequenced sample consisted of naive CD4+ T cells sorted from blood. Subset defined: CD45RA+ positively selected. This clonotype was sampled from a woman aged 25 to 45 in good health. This chain joins TRBV5-1 and TRBJ2-2; 9 bases are shared with TRBD2. CDR3 DNA sequence: TGCGCCAGCAGCGTTACTAGCGGGCCCAACACCGGGGAGCTGTTTTTT. Residues: CASSVTSGPNTGELFF.